The 9 T cell receptor beta chains below come from one sample, sequenced in a study of blood T cell repertoires in COVID-19. The repertoire was sequenced with immunoSEQ multiplex PCR; TCRdb's copy has only in-frame clones and lacks some. The sample records around 250,000 clones, about nine tenths being singletons. The sequenced material came from PBMCs or T cells enriched from blood (not recorded which). Every receptor here comes from a man aged 18 to 35 who had recovered from COVID-19.

This rearrangement joins TRBV15 to TRBJ2-7; TRBD2 matches 9 bases. There are 15 residues in the CDR3. Per germline, CDR1 LNHNV and CDR2 YYDKDF (reference sequence). V shed 3 bases, J shed 6 bases, and the junction held 9 bases outside the gene matches. CDR3 nucleotide sequence: TGTGCCACCAGCAGTACCGGGACTAGCTTTCTCGAGCAGTACTTC. Its protein is CATSSTGTSFLEQYF. The full variable domain, rest sourced from reference TRBV15 and TRBJ2-7, is DAMVIQNPRYQVTQFGKPVTLSCSQTLNHNVMYWYQQKSSQAPKLLFHYYDKDFNNEADTPDNFQSRRPNTSFCFLDIRSPGLGDTAMYLCATSSTGTSFLEQYFGPGTRLTVT.

The chain joins TRBV9 to TRBJ2-7; possibly TRBD1 for D (6 bases). V shed 3 bases and J shed 5 bases, with 15 bases lying between them. The germline V gene encodes CDR1 SGDLS and CDR2 YYNGEE. CDR3 length: 14 amino acids. DNA for the CDR3: TGTGCCAGCAGCGCACAGGGTAACGGCGACGAGCAGTACTTC. Amino acid sequence: CASSAQGNGDEQYF. Variable domain in full (rest from reference TRBV9 and TRBJ2-7): DSGVTQTPKHLITATGQRVTLRCSPRSGDLSVYWYQQSLDQGLQFLIQYYNGEERAKGNILERFSAQQFPDLHSELNLSSLELGDSALYFCASSAQGNGDEQYFGPGTRLTVT.

The gene calls are TRBV30 and TRBJ1-1; D is perhaps TRBD1 (6 bases). V lost 0 bases to trimming and J lost 1 base, with 12 bases between them. The germline V gene has CDR1 GTSNPN and CDR2 SVGIG (reference sequence). The CDR3 is 15 amino acids. Written as DNA, the CDR3 is TGTGCCTGGAGTGTAACAGGGTGGGCGAACACTGAAGCTTTCTTT. It translates to CAWSVTGWANTEAFF.

J is TRBJ2-5 and V is TRBV5-4; D is possibly TRBD1 (6 bases). CDR1 and CDR2 from the germline V gene are SGHNT and YYREEE (reference sequence). This CDR3 is built from 18 residues. The ends were cut back, 0 bases at V and 5 bases at J, with 23 bases in the middle. CDR3 sequence reads: CASSLVGGGAGFRETQYF. CDR3 DNA sequence: TGTGCCAGCAGCTTGGTGGGTGGGGGCGCCGGATTTAGGGAGACCCAGTACTTC.

The chain couples TRBV11-3 to TRBJ2-3; 13 nucleotides align to TRBD2. CDR1 is SGHNT and CDR2 is YENEEA in the germline V gene. CDR3 length: 17 amino acids. V dropped 1 base and J dropped 12; count of bases not matched to a gene: 13. In DNA, the CDR3 is TGTGCCAGCAGCTTAGTCCGGACTAGCGGGAGCTCCAGGGTTCAGTATTTT. Translated, it gives CASSLVRTSGSSRVQYF.

The rearrangement uses TRBV7-9 and TRBJ1-2; TRBD1 is a possible D gene (5 bases). The germline gives CDR1 SEHNR, CDR2 FQNEAQ (reference sequence). The ends were cut back, 1 base at V and 4 bases at J, with 19 bases in the middle. This CDR3 is built from 17 residues. CDR3: CASSLGDRSLKSYGYTF. The CDR3 nucleotides read TGTGCCAGCAGCTTAGGAGACAGATCGTTAAAAAGCTATGGCTACACCTTC. The variable domain in full, completed from reference TRBV7-9 and TRBJ1-2, reads DTGVSQNPRHKITKRGQNVTFRCDPISEHNRLYWYRQTLGQGPEFLTYFQNEAQLEKSRLLSDRFSAERPKGSFSTLEIQRTEQGDSAMYLCASSLGDRSLKSYGYTFGSGTRLTVV.

The V call is TRBV28, the J call TRBJ1-5; D is ambiguous. This CDR3 spans 16 amino acids. Trimming took off 1 base at V and 0 bases at J, with 10 bases between the two ends. The germline gives CDR1 MDHEN, CDR2 SYDVKM. The CDR3 sequence is CASSLYYKYSNQPQHF. As DNA, the CDR3 is TGTGCCAGCAGTTTATATTACAAATATAGCAATCAGCCCCAGCATTTT.

V and J are TRBV11-1 and TRBJ2-1; possible D gene TRBD1, 7 bases. This CDR3 spans 16 amino acids. The V end was cut by 5 bases, the J end by 8 bases, with 22 bases between. Germline-derived CDR1 and CDR2 are SGHAT and FQDESV (reference sequence). CDR3 in DNA: TGTGCCAGCAGCCGAGCTCGGGACCCCAGGGGGGATGAGCAGTTCTTC. This codes for CASSRARDPRGDEQFF. The full variable domain, with the rest looked up from reference TRBV11-1 and TRBJ2-1, is EAEVAQSPRYKITEKSQAVAFWCDPISGHATLYWYRQILGQGPELLVQFQDESVVDDSQLPKDRFSAERLKGVDSTLKIQPAELGDSAMYLCASSRARDPRGDEQFFGPGTRLTVL.

This chain uses TRBV6-5 with TRBJ1-2, with 9 bases aligning to TRBD1. Germline CDR1 and CDR2: MNHEY and SVGAGI. This CDR3 is built from 15 residues. V shed 5 bases and J 6 bases; nucleotides not matched to a gene: 10. The CDR3 loop reads CASSKRGQGDHGYTF. DNA of the CDR3: TGTGCCAGCAGTAAGAGGGGACAGGGCGACCATGGCTACACCTTC.